Presented here are 3 T cell receptor beta chains from one specimen sequenced in a study of cytomegalovirus exposure and HLA in healthy donors. The assay was immunoSEQ multiplex PCR, and TCRdb's table has in-frame clones only and misses some. The table includes tens of thousands of clones, about 90% detected once. Sequenced sample: PBMCs. The receptors were sampled from a man between 18 and 35 years old in good health and CMV-seronegative.

This clone appeared a single time. V and J are TRBV6-6 and TRBJ2-1, with a tentative D call TRBD1 (6 bases). V was trimmed by 7 bases and J by 8 bases, leaving 15 bases between them. Germline-derived CDR1 and CDR2 are MNHNY and SVGAGI (reference sequence). The CDR3 is 13 residues long. The CDR3, as DNA: TGTGCCAGCACCGAGCGAGGGGGTGATGAGCAGTTCTTC. It specifies CASTERGGDEQFF.

This chain joins TRBV6-5 and TRBJ2-7; 7 nucleotides align to TRBD1. The CDR3 spans 15 residues. Trimming at V came to 5 bases and at J to 4 bases, leaving 11 bases not matched to a gene. The germline V gene has CDR1 MNHEY and CDR2 SVGAGI. The CDR3 coding sequence is TGTGCCAGCAGTCCTATACAGGGGTCGTTTTACGAGCAGTACTTC. Its translation is CASSPIQGSFYEQYF.

The chain carries TRBV2 and TRBJ2-2; the D gene is possibly TRBD1 (6 bases). This CDR3 contains 14 residues. Germline loops: CDR1 SNHLY, CDR2 FYNNEI. Deletions cut 6 bases from V and 6 bases from J, with 14 bases between. The DNA for the CDR3 is TGTGCCAGCAGGGGTGACAGGTGGTCCGGGGAGCTGTTTTTT. Translating it yields CASRGDRWSGELFF.